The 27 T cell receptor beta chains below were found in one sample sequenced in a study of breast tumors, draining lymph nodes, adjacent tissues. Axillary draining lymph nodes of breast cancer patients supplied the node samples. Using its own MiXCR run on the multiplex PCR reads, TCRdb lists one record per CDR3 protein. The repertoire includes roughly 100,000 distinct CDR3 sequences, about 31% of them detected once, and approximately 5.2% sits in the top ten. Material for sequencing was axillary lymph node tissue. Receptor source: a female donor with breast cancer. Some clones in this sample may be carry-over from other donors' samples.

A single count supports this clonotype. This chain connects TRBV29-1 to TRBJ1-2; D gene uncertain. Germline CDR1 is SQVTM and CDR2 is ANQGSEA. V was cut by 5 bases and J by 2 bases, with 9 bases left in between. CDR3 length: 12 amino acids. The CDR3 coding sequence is TGCAGCGTTATGGGCAGCAACTATGGCTACACCTTC. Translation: CSVMGSNYGYTF.

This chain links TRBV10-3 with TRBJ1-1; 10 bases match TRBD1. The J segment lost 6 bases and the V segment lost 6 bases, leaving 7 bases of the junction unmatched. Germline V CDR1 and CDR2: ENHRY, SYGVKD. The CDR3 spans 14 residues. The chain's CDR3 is CAIRLTGGDAEAFF. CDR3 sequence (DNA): TGTGCCATCAGGTTGACAGGGGGCGACGCTGAAGCTTTCTTT.

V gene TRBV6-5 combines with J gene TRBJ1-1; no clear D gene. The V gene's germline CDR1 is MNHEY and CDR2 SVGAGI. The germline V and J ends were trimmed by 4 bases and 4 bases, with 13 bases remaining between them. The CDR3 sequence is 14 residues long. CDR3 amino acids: CASSLGWSGTEAFF. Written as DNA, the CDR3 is TGTGCCAGCAGTTTAGGTTGGTCGGGCACTGAAGCTTTCTTT.

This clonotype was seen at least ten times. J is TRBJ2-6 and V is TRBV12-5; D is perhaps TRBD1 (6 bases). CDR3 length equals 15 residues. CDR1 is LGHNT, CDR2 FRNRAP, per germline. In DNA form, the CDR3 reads TGTTTTTCGGGACAAACCTTCTCTGGGGCCAACGTCCTGACTTTC. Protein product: CFSGQTFSGANVLTF.

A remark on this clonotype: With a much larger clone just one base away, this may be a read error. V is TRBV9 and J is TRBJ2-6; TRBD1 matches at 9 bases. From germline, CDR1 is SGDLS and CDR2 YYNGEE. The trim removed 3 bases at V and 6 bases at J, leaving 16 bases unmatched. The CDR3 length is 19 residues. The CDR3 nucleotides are TGTGCCAGCAGCGGGGGGGGGGACAGGGTGGAATTTGCGGCCAACGTCCTGACTTTC. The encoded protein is CASSGGGDRVEFAANVLTF.

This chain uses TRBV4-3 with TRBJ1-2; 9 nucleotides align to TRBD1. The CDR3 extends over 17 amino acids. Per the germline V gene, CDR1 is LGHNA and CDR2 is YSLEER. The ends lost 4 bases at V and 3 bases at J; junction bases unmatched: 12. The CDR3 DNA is TGCGCCAGCAGCCGGGACAGGGAAAGGGACGGGGACTATGGCTACACCTTC. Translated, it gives CASSRDRERDGDYGYTF.

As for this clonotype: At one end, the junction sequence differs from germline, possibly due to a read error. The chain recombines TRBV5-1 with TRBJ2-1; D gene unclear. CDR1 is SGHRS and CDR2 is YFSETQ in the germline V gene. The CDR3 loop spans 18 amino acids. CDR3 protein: CASSLVVGPLSSYNGQLF. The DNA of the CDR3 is TGCGCCAGCAGCTTGGTGGTTGGGCCATTAAGCTCCTACAATGGGCAGCTCTTC.

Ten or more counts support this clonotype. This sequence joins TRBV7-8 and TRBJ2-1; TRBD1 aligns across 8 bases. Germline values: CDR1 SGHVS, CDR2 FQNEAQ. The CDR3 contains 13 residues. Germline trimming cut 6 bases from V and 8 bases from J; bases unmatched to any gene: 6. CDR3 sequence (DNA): TGTGCCAGCAGACGGACAGGGATCGATGAGCAGTTCTTC. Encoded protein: CASRRTGIDEQFF.

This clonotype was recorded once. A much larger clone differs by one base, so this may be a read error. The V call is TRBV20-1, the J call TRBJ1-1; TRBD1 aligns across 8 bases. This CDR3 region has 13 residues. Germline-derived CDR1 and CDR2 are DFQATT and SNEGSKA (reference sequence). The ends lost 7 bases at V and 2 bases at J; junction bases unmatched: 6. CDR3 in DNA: TGCAGTGTTGTACAGGGGGATAACACTGAAGCTTTCTTT. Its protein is CSVVQGDNTEAFF.

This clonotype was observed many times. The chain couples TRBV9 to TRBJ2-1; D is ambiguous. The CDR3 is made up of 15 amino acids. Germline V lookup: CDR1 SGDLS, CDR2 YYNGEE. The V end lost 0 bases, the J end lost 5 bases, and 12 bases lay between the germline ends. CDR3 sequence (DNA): TGTGCCAGCAGCGTAGTTCCGAGCTCTCACAATGAGCAGTTCTTC. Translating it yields CASSVVPSSHNEQFF.

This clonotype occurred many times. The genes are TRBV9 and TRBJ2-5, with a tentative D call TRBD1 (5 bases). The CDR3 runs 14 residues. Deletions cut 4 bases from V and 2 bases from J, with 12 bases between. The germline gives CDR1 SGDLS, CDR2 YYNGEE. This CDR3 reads CASSTSGNQETQYF. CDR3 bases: TGTGCCAGCAGCACCTCAGGGAATCAAGAGACCCAGTACTTC.

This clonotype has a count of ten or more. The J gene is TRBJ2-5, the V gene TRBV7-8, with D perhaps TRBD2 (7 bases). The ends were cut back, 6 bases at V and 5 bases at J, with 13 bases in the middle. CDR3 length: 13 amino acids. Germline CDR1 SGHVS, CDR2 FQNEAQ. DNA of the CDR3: TGTGCCAGCAGTCCTCGGGGGGCGGAGACCCAGTACTTC. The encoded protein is CASSPRGAETQYF.

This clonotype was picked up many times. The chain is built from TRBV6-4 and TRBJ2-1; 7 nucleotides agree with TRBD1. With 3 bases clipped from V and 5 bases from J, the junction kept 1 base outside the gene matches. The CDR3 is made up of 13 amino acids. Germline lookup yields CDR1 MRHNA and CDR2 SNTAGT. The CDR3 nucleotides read TGTGCCAGCAGTGAGGGGACAGACAATGAGCAGTTCTTC. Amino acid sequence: CASSEGTDNEQFF.

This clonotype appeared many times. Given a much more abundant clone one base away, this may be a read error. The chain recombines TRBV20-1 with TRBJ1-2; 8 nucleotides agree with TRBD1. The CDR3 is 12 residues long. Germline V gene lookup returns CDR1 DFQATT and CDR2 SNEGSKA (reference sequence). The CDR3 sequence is CSAPRQGYGSTF. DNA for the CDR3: TGCAGTGCCCCGAGACAGGGGTATGGCTCCACCTTC.

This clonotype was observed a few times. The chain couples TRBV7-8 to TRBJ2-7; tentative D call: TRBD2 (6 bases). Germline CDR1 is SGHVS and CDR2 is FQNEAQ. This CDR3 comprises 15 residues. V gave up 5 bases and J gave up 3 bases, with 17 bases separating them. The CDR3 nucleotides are TGTGCCAGCAGCCCCCCGGCCGCGGGAAGCTACGAGCAGTACTTC. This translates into CASSPPAAGSYEQYF.

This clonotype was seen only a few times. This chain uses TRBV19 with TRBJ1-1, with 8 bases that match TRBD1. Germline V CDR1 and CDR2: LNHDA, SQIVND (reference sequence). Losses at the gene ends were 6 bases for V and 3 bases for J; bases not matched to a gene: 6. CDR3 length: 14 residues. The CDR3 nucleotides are TGTGCCAGTAGGGCGGGACAGGTTTACACTGAAGCTTTCTTT. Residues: CASRAGQVYTEAFF.

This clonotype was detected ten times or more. Here the CDR3 reads CASSPGLGNYEQYF. For the CDR3, the DNA is TGTGCCAGCAGCCCGGGACTAGGGAACTACGAGCAGTACTTC. The gene calls are TRBV5-8 and TRBJ2-7; TRBD2 agrees at 8 bases. The V gene's germline CDR1 is SGHTS and CDR2 YDEGEE. The CDR3 extends over 14 amino acids. The trim removed 4 bases at V and 3 bases at J, leaving 6 bases unmatched.

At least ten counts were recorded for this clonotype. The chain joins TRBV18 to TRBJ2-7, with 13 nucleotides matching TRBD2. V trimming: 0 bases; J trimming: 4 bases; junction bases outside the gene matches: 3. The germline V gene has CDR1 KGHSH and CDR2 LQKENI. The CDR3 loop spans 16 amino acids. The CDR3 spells CASSPPGLAGLYEQYF. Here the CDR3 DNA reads TGTGCCAGCTCACCACCGGGACTAGCGGGATTATACGAGCAGTACTTC.

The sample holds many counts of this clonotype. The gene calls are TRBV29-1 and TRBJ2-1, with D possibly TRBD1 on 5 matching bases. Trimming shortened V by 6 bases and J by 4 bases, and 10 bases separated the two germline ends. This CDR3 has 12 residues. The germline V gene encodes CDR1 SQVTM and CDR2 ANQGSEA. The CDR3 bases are TGCAGCGTCGCTGGACAATACAATGAGCAGTTCTTC. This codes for CSVAGQYNEQFF.

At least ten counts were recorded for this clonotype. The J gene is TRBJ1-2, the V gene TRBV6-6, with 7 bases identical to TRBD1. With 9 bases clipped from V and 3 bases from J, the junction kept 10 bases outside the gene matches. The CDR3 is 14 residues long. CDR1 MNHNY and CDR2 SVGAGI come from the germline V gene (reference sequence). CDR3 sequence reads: CASKTGQADYGYTF. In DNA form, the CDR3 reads TGTGCCAGTAAGACCGGACAGGCCGACTATGGCTACACCTTC.

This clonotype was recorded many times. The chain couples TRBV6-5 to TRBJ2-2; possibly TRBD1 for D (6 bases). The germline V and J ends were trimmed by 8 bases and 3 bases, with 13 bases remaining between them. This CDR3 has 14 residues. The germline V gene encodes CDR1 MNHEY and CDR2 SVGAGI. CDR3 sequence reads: CASSRDMDTGELFF. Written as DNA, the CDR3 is TGTGCCAGCTCACGGGACATGGACACCGGGGAGCTGTTTTTT.

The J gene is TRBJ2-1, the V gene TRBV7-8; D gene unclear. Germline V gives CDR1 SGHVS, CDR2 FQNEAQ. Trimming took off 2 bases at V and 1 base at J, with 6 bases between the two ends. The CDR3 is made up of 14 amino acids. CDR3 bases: TGTGCCAGCAGCTTATTCCAGTCCTACAATGAGCAGTTCTTC. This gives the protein CASSLFQSYNEQFF. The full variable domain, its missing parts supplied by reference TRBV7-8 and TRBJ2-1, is GAGVSQSPRYKVAKRGQDVALRCDPISGHVSLFWYQQALGQGPEFLTYFQNEAQLDKSGLPSDRFFAERPEGSVSTLKIQRTQQEDSAVYLCASSLFQSYNEQFFGPGTRLTVL.

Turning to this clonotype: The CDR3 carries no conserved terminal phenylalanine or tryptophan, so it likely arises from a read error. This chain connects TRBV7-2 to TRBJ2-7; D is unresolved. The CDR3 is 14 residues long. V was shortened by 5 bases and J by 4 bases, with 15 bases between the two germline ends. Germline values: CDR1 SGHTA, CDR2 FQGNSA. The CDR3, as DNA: TGTGCCAGCAGCCTTGCCGGCGGCGGTTACGAGCAGTACCTC. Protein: CASSLAGGGYEQYL.

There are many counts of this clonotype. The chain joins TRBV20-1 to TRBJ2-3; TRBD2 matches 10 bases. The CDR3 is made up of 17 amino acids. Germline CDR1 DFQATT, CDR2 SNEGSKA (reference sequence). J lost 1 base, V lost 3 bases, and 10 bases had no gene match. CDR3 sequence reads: CSASSVAGGTRTDTQYF. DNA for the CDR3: TGCAGTGCTAGTTCGGTAGCGGGGGGCACCCGCACAGATACGCAGTATTTT.

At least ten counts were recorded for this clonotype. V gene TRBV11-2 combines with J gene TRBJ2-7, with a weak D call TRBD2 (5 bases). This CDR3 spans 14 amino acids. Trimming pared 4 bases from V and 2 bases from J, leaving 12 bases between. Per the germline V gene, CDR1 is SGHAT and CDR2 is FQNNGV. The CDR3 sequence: CASSSTDGAYEQYF. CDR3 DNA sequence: TGTGCCAGCAGCTCGACGGACGGGGCCTACGAGCAGTACTTC.

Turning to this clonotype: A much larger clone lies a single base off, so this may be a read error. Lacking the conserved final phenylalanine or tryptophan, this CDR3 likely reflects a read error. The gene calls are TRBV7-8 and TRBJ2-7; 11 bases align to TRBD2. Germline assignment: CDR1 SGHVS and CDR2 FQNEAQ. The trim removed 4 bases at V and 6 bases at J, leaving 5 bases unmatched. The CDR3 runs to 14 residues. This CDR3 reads CASSSTSGSREQYL. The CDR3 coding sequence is TGTGCCAGCAGCTCCACTAGCGGGAGCCGCGAGCAGTACCTC.

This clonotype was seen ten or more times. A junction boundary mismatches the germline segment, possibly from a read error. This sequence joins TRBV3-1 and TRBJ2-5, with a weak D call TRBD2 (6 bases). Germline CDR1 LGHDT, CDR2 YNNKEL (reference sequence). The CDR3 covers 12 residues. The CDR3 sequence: CASSQGGRSGPF. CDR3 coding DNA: TGTGCCAGCAGCCAAGGGGGGAGGTCTGGGCCCTTC.